This TCR beta chain derives from a study of T cells in Graves' hyperthyroidism and ophthalmopathy. This clonotype was observed many times. TCR beta CDR3 region amplification was performed from RNA transcripts. Carried out on the TCR CDR3, a first-round RT-PCR used the HTBI primer set. TCRdb passed the multiplex PCR reads through MiXCR, listing each CDR3 protein once. The sample has roughly 570,000 distinct CDR3 sequences; 15% to 19% are singletons. Source material: blood. This receptor was obtained from a woman in her twenties or thirties with Graves' hyperthyroidism.

Here the CDR3 reads CASSQDGTVGGYTF. The CDR3, as DNA: TGTGCCAGCAGCCAAGATGGGACAGTTGGCGGCTACACCTTC. This chain uses TRBV3-1 with TRBJ1-2; 7 bases agree with TRBD1. Trimming at V came to 0 bases and at J to 8 bases, leaving 6 bases not matched to a gene. The CDR3 is made up of 14 amino acids. Germline CDR1 LGHDT, CDR2 YNNKEL (reference sequence).